These 19 T cell receptor beta chains originate from one sample sequenced in a study of post-analysis software for immune sequencing data. Overall study results and limits: About 5 TRBV segments, including TRBV5-6, TRBV5-1 and TRBV20-1, were more frequent in patients than controls.

These TCRs are of unknown antigen specificity. Unique molecular identifiers were present in the TCR beta cDNA libraries. One entry per CDR3 protein, called by TCRdb with MiXCR from the PCR reads. The table has roughly 800,000 distinct CDR3 sequences, just under 30% seen once. Sequencing was carried out using blood. Every receptor here comes from a girl aged 5-17 years with multiple sclerosis.

This clonotype was seen a single time. One end of the junction fails to match germline, which may point to a read error. The chain uses TRBV20-1 and TRBJ2-1; possible D gene TRBD2, 7 bases. The CDR3 has 14 residues. Germline CDR1 reads DFQATT; CDR2 reads SNEGSKA (reference sequence). CDR3 sequence reads: CSTSPGGRNNGQFF. The CDR3, as DNA: TGCAGTACTAGCCCGGGGGGCCGAAACAATGGGCAGTTCTTC.

This clonotype showed up many times. This chain links TRBV29-1 with TRBJ1-2, with D possibly matching TRBD1 (5 bases). This CDR3 spans 13 amino acids. V shed 0 bases and J shed 7 bases, with 12 bases lying between them. The germline V gene has CDR1 SQVTM and CDR2 ANQGSEA. The CDR3 DNA is TGCAGCGTTGAAGAAAGGCAGGGACGTGGCTACACCTTC. This gives the protein CSVEERQGRGYTF.

The chain links TRBV4-2 to TRBJ2-5; D is ambiguous. Trimming cost V 1 base and J 4 bases, with 4 bases left between them. The CDR3 is 12 amino acids. Germline V CDR1 and CDR2: LGHNA, YNFKEQ. The CDR3 DNA reads as TGTGCCAGCAGCCAAGTTGCAGAGACCCAGTACTTC. This sequence encodes CASSQVAETQYF.

CDR3 DNA: TGTGCCAGCAGCTGGACCGGGACTAGCGGGGCCTACAATGAGCAGTTCTTC. Translation gives CASSWTGTSGAYNEQFF. V is TRBV7-2 and J is TRBJ2-1, with 13 bases that match TRBD2. The germline CDR1 and CDR2 sequences are SGHTA and FQGNSA. Trimming removed 4 bases from V and 2 bases from J; junction bases left unmatched: 5. This CDR3 contains 17 residues.

This clonotype was observed a few times. This sequence joins TRBV29-1 and TRBJ2-7, with TRBD1 matching over 7 bases. CDR1 and CDR2 (germline): SQVTM, ANQGSEA. Unmatched junction bases numbered 11, after V lost 6 bases and J lost 3 bases. The CDR3 runs to 14 residues. This CDR3 is CSVEPGDRDYEQYF. The DNA of the CDR3 is TGCAGCGTGGAACCTGGGGACAGAGACTACGAGCAGTACTTC.

This clonotype was counted only a few times. V is TRBV12-3 or TRBV12-4 and J is TRBJ2-5; 10 bases agree with TRBD1. V lost 5 bases to trimming and J lost 5 bases; unmatched junction nucleotides: 11. The CDR3 length is 16 residues. DNA for the CDR3: TGTGCCAGCAGTCCAGGGGGGACAGGGGCGTCGGAGACCCAGTACTTC. Its translation is CASSPGGTGASETQYF.

This rearrangement joins TRBV19 to TRBJ2-1; D is possibly TRBD1 (6 bases). The length of the CDR3 is 15 residues. Per germline, CDR1 LNHDA and CDR2 SQIVND (reference sequence). V gave up 11 bases and J gave up 5 bases, with 22 bases separating them. In DNA form, the CDR3 reads TGTGCCTCGGGGAAAACGGGTAGGGGGAACAATGAGCAGTTCTTC. Amino acids: CASGKTGRGNNEQFF.

The chain links TRBV11-1 to TRBJ1-6; D gene unclear. Per germline, CDR1 SGHAT and CDR2 FQDESV (reference sequence). The germline V and J ends were trimmed by 10 bases and 5 bases, with 15 bases remaining between them. The CDR3 totals 14 residues. CDR3 amino acids: CATGGARDNSPLHF. Here the CDR3 DNA reads TGTGCCACCGGCGGCGCAAGAGATAATTCACCCCTCCACTTT.

This clonotype was picked up a small number of times. This sequence joins TRBV7-2 and TRBJ2-7; 10 nucleotides align to TRBD2. The CDR3 length is 16 residues. Per the germline V gene, CDR1 is SGHTA and CDR2 is FQGNSA. V lost 2 bases, J lost 0 bases, and 4 bases stayed unmatched. The CDR3 reads CASSLSASGSSYEQYF. The DNA for the CDR3 is TGTGCCAGCAGCTTATCGGCTAGCGGGAGCTCCTACGAGCAGTACTTC.

This clonotype was detected a few times. This chain connects TRBV9 to TRBJ2-7; D possibly corresponds to TRBD2 (5 bases). CDR1 and CDR2 from the germline V gene are SGDLS and YYNGEE. Trimming pared 0 bases from V and 4 bases from J, leaving 14 bases between. The CDR3 has 15 amino acids. The CDR3 region is CASSVVDGPGYEQYF. CDR3 bases: TGTGCCAGCAGCGTAGTGGACGGACCGGGGTACGAGCAGTACTTC.

The chain is built from TRBV20-1 and TRBJ2-4; 10 nucleotides agree with TRBD1. The germline V gene encodes CDR1 DFQATT and CDR2 SNEGSKA (reference sequence). The J segment lost 2 bases and the V segment lost 1 base, leaving 2 bases of the junction unmatched. The CDR3 is 15 residues long. CDR3 region: CSARGQGATKNIQYF. In DNA form, the CDR3 reads TGCAGTGCTAGAGGACAGGGGGCGACCAAAAACATTCAGTACTTC.

V gene TRBV20-1 combines with J gene TRBJ2-3; 7 positions match TRBD1. Per germline, CDR1 DFQATT and CDR2 SNEGSKA (reference sequence). CDR3 length: 17 amino acids. The trim removed 0 bases at V and 4 bases at J, leaving 13 bases unmatched. CDR3 coding DNA: TGCAGTGCTAGAGACCAGGGGGACAGCGAAGGGGCAGATACGCAGTATTTT. The encoded protein is CSARDQGDSEGADTQYF.

V is TRBV7-2 and J is TRBJ2-7; D is possibly TRBD2 (6 bases). V was clipped by 2 bases and J by 2 bases, with 16 bases between them. The CDR3 extends over 16 amino acids. Germline V gene data show CDR1 as SGHTA and CDR2 as FQGNSA. The CDR3 DNA is TGTGCCAGCAGCTTAATTCTGGGAGGTGCCCCCTACGAGCAGTACTTC. Residues: CASSLILGGAPYEQYF.

This clonotype occurred a few times. CDR3 sequence: CASSSNRGNEQFF. DNA for the CDR3: TGTGCCAGCAGCTCGAACAGGGGTAATGAGCAGTTCTTC. The J gene is TRBJ2-1, the V gene TRBV7-2; the match to TRBD1 covers 7 bases. CDR1 is SGHTA and CDR2 is FQGNSA in the germline V gene. Trimming cost V 4 bases and J 7 bases; bases outside gene matches: 4. The CDR3 spans 13 residues.

In the case of this clonotype: Compared with germline, one end of the junction differs, possibly owing to a read error. The rearrangement links TRBV6-1 to TRBJ2-6, with 9 nucleotides matching TRBD1. Per the germline V gene, CDR1 is MNHNS and CDR2 is SASEGT. This CDR3 comprises 17 residues. The CDR3 sequence is CASRWDRALSGANVRTF. In DNA, the CDR3 is TGTGCCAGCAGATGGGACAGGGCTCTCTCTGGGGCCAACGTCCGGACTTTC.

Worth noting for this clonotype: With a much larger clone just one base away, this may be a read error. The genes are TRBV5-1 and TRBJ2-1; no firm D call. V lost 0 bases and J lost 3, with 4 bases in between. This CDR3 contains 13 residues. Germline V CDR1 and CDR2: SGHRS, YFSETQ. CDR3 nucleotide sequence: TGCGCCAGCAGCTTGGACATCTACAATGAGCAGTTCTTC. Protein sequence: CASSLDIYNEQFF. Filled out from reference TRBV5-1 and TRBJ2-1, the complete variable domain reads KAGVTQTPRYLIKTRGQQVTLSCSPISGHRSVSWYQQTPGQGLQFLFEYFSETQRNKGNFPGRFSGRQFSNSRSEMNVSTLELGDSALYLCASSLDIYNEQFFGPGTRLTVL.

This clonotype turned up a few times. The genes are TRBV20-1 and TRBJ2-5, with 11 nucleotides matching TRBD2. With V trimmed by 3 bases and J by 11 bases, 14 bases remained unmatched. Germline loops: CDR1 DFQATT, CDR2 SNEGSKA (reference sequence). The CDR3 consists of 15 residues. CDR3 sequence: CSARPSGGYVNEQYF. As DNA, the CDR3 is TGCAGTGCTAGGCCTAGCGGGGGGTATGTTAATGAGCAGTACTTC.

Of note for this clonotype: Compared with germline, one end of the junction differs, possibly owing to a read error. The gene calls are TRBV20-1 and TRBJ1-3, with D unresolved. This CDR3 is 11 amino acids long. Germline V gives CDR1 DFQATT, CDR2 SNEGSKA (reference sequence). The CDR3 protein is CSAPSGTTIYF. The CDR3 DNA reads TGCAGTGCTCCGTCTGGAACCACCATATATTTT.

This chain uses TRBV27 with TRBJ2-1; D not resolved. With 8 bases removed from V and 10 bases from J, the gap between germline ends came to 6 bases. The CDR3 has 9 residues. The germline gives CDR1 MNHEY, CDR2 SMNVEV (reference sequence). The DNA of the CDR3 is TGTGCCAGCGGCCTAGAGCAGTTCTTC. This codes for CASGLEQFF.